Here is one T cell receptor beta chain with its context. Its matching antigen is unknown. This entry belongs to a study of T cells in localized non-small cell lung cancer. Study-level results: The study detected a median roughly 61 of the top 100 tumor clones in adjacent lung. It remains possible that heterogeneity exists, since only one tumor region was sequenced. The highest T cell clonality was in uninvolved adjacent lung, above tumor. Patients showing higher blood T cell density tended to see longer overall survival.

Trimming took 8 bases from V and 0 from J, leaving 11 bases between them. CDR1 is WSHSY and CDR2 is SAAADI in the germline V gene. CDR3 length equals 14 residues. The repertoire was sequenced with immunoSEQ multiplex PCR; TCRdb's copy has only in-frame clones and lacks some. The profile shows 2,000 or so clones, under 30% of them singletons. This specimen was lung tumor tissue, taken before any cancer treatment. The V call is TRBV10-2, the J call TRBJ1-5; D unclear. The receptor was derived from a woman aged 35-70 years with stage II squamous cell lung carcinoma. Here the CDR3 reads CASGLAYSNQPQHF. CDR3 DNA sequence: TGCGCCAGCGGGCTCGCGTATAGCAATCAGCCCCAGCATTTT.